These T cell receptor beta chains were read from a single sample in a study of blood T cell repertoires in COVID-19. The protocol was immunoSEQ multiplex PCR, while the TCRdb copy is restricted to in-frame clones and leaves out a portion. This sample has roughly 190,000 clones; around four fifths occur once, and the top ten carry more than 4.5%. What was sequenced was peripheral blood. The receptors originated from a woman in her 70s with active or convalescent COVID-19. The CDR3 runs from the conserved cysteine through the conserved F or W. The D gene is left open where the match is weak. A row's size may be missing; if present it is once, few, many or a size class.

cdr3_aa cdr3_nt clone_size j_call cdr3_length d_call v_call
CASSIGQNTEAFF TGTGCCAGCAGCATAGGACAGAACACTGAAGCTTTCTTT NA TRBJ1-1 13 NA TRBV13
CASSPLLNSPLHF TGTGCCAGCAGTCCCCTCCTGAATTCACCCCTCCACTTT few TRBJ1-6 13 NA TRBV28
CAIAQQGGSYEQYF TGTGCCATCGCACAACAGGGGGGGTCCTACGAGCAGTACTTC once TRBJ2-7 14 NA TRBV10-3
CASSSAGLPPYNEQFF TGTGCCAGCAGCTCGGCGGGACTCCCCCCCTACAATGAGCAGTTCTTC NA TRBJ2-1 16 NA TRBV9
CASSQAGGPDNEQFF TGCGCCAGCAGCCAAGCGGGGGGGCCGGACAATGAGCAGTTCTTC once TRBJ2-1 15 TRBD2 TRBV4-1
CASSGDRGGPYEQYF TGTGCCAGCAGCGGTGACAGGGGTGGCCCCTACGAGCAGTACTTC NA TRBJ2-7 15 TRBD1 TRBV7-9
CASSRGLGGPWETQYF TGTGCCAGCAGCCGTGGTCTGGGGGGGCCATGGGAGACCCAGTACTTC NA TRBJ2-5 16 NA TRBV7-9
CASSVLAGGFNEQYF TGTGCCAGCAGTGTTCTAGCGGGAGGATTTAACGAGCAGTACTTC NA TRBJ2-7 15 TRBD2 TRBV2
CASSLIPRIAGDEDTQYF TGTGCCAGCAGCTTAATCCCACGGATAGCGGGAGACGAAGATACGCAGTATTTT once TRBJ2-3 18 TRBD2 TRBV7-9
CASSSWRQTTNEKLFF TGTGCCAGCAGTTCTTGGAGACAGACAACTAATGAAAAACTGTTTTTT NA TRBJ1-4 16 NA TRBV6-5
CASSLSGRVDEQFF TGTGCCAGCAGCCTTAGCGGGAGGGTAGATGAGCAGTTCTTC NA TRBJ2-1 14 TRBD2 TRBV7-2
CAWSVQGAGIGELFF TGTGCCTGGAGTGTACAGGGGGCGGGTATCGGGGAGCTGTTTTTT NA TRBJ2-2 15 TRBD1 TRBV30
CATSDFRTSGTNTGELFF TGTGCCACCAGTGATTTTAGAACTAGCGGGACGAACACCGGGGAGCTGTTTTTT NA TRBJ2-2 18 TRBD2 TRBV24-1
CASSLLGRRNEQFF TGCGCCAGCAGCTTGTTAGGGAGGCGGAATGAGCAGTTCTTC once TRBJ2-1 14 NA TRBV5-1
CASSAINRDTQYF TGTGCCAGCAGTGCCATTAATAGAGATACGCAGTATTTT NA TRBJ2-3 13 NA TRBV2
CASSRSGGQNEQFF TGTGCCAGCAGTCGAAGCGGGGGGCAAAATGAGCAGTTCTTC NA TRBJ2-1 14 TRBD2 TRBV6-5
CASSQGPGQGDEYAQYF TGCGCCAGCAGCCAGGGCCCTGGACAGGGGGACGAATATGCGCAGTACTTC NA TRBJ2-7 17 TRBD1 TRBV4-1
CASSERNYGYTF TGTGCCAGCAGTGAGCGGAACTATGGCTACACCTTC few TRBJ1-2 12 NA TRBV6-1
CASNLAQAIYNEQFF TGTGCCAGTAACCTAGCTCAAGCAATCTACAATGAGCAGTTCTTC NA TRBJ2-1 15 NA TRBV19
CASSLRGGETQYF TGCGCCAGCAGCTTGCGGGGGGGGGAGACCCAGTACTTC few TRBJ2-5 13 TRBD2 TRBV5-1
CASRWMGALDTQYF TGTGCCAGCAGATGGATGGGGGCGCTAGATACGCAGTATTTT NA TRBJ2-3 14 NA TRBV2
CAASTAGGEQYF TGTGCCGCCAGTACGGCTGGGGGGGAGCAGTACTTC NA TRBJ2-7 12 NA TRBV19
CASSHRGSGNTIYF TGTGCCAGCAGCCACAGGGGATCGGGAAACACCATATATTTT NA TRBJ1-3 14 TRBD1 TRBV2
CASKGTGDYNEQFF TGTGCCAGCAAAGGGACAGGGGACTACAATGAGCAGTTCTTC NA TRBJ2-1 14 TRBD1 TRBV11-2
CASVGRAHEQYF TGTGCCAGCGTTGGCAGGGCCCACGAGCAGTACTTC few TRBJ2-7 12 NA TRBV2
CASSPGQRYEQYF TGTGCCAGCAGTCCGGGACAGCGATACGAGCAGTACTTC NA TRBJ2-7 13 TRBD1 TRBV7-8
CSVEDGRKDTQYF TGCAGCGTTGAAGACGGGAGGAAAGATACGCAGTATTTT NA TRBJ2-3 13 TRBD2 TRBV29-1
CASTVRGTSRDTQYF TGTGCCAGTACCGTCCGCGGGACTAGTCGAGATACGCAGTATTTT NA TRBJ2-3 15 TRBD2 TRBV19